Below, one TCR beta chain is given with its context. Authors' methods: Estimates of nucleated cell counts were drawn from the amplification of reference gene primers. TCRdb's copy holds only in-frame clones and misses some; the assay was immunoSEQ multiplex PCR. V and J calls plus clone size are reproduced from that table; the DNA served to infer D and trimming. The sample gives approximately 100,000 clones, roughly 90% of which show up once; roughly 4.2% is in the top ten. Followed longitudinally, the Seattle patients had been enrolled during active infection. This record comes from a study of blood T cell repertoires in COVID-19. Study-level background: Both acute and convalescent COVID-19 samples were obtained from the United States, Italy and Spain. Sources were T cells, B-cell-depleted T cells, or PBMCs; the material itself was cDNA or gDNA.

CDR3 size: 16 residues. V lost 4 bases and J lost 1; bases outside the gene matches: 9. Germline V CDR1 and CDR2: SGHVS, FQNEAQ. This TCR was recovered from a human donor with COVID-19, enrolled during active disease. The donor label of this sample is uncertain. The chain couples TRBV7-8 to TRBJ1-1, with 7 bases that match TRBD1. The sequencing input was peripheral blood. The CDR3 bases are TGTGCCAGCAGCTCTTACAGGGGCCCTACGAACACTGAAGCTTTCTTT. Translated, it gives CASSSYRGPTNTEAFF.